The subject of this entry is one T cell receptor beta chain. Its binding antigen is unknown. Just one base apart from a much larger clone, this may be a read error. The sample originates from a study of T cells in Graves' hyperthyroidism and ophthalmopathy (dated by TCRdb to between 2018 and 2021). Some background on the complete study: Peripheral blood was sampled at the time of initial diagnosis, prior to any treatment. Prospective prediction of ophthalmopathy was tested in an independent validation cohort of 18 to 20 hyperthyroidism patients and 15 to 17 patients who later progressed to ophthalmopathy. The study also compared thyroid tissue and blood T-cell repertoires from 6 or 7 Graves' hyperthyroidism patients. To identify distinguishing TCR V-J signatures, a discovery cohort of around 100 patients was used, comprising some 45 with Graves' ophthalmopathy and 55 to 65 with stable Graves' hyperthyroidism. The 85 to 100 discovery patients were divided at random into training and test sets in a 7:3 ratio. After blood sampling, hyperthyroidism patients were treated with methimazole at a starting dose of 30 mg daily, and ophthalmopathy patients were treated with high-dose intravenous methylprednisolone. The paper reports TCR Vbeta CDR3 sequencing of approximately 140 peripheral blood samples: 40 or so ophthalmopathy, over 70 hyperthyroidism and some 17 progressor patients.

Graves' hyperthyroidism was defined as stable when no progression to ophthalmopathy occurred over 18 months of follow-up. Hyperthyroidism patients were newly diagnosed, had a disease duration of under 2 months, and were aged 18 to 65 years. Any patient with an uncontrolled infection, another autoimmune disease, pregnancy or lactation was excluded. Diagnoses were established on the basis of clinical symptoms, serum thyroxine and TRAb, thyroid ultrasound, and orbital computed tomography. PBMCs were isolated from about 10 ml of fresh peripheral blood by Ficoll-Paque density gradient centrifugation. Trizol reagent was used to extract total RNA, and RNA quality was then checked on an Agilent 2100 Bioanalyzer. Amplification of TCR beta CDR3 regions was carried out from RNA transcripts. The TCR CDR3 was subjected to a first round of RT-PCR using the HTBI primer set and the Qiagen OneStep RT-PCR kit. Libraries were constructed in a second round of multiplex PCR, after which size selection and purification were performed. Libraries were sequenced paired-end with 100 bp reads on an Illumina HiSeq2000. On the authors' methods: Raw data were processed with SOAPnuke, discarding reads with adapters, uncalled bases, mean Phred below 15, or no exact constant-primer or identifier match. High-quality paired reads were merged with COPE v1.2.5, and unique nucleotide sequences were defined as clonotypes. MiTCR v1.1 was used to align clonotypes to the IMGT TRBV, TRBD and TRBJ reference segments. Analysis was restricted to V-J combinations with a frequency above 0.0001, which covered about 99% of repertoires. The TCS score was defined as the ratio of F50 (clonal expansion) to E x V (chaos), calculated using BLOSUM62-based TCRdist between CDR3 peptides within each V-J. Welch's t-statistics and random forest reduced just over 500 V-J features to around 14, which were used in a naive Bayes classifier (R e1071). TCRdb trimmed the raw reads at Q25, called clones with MiXCR and kept productive beta chains. Identical CDR3 protein sequences are pooled into one entry, listed with their most common genes and DNA. It is TCRdb's table, rather than the study itself, that gives the V and J calls and clone size. This sample holds some 740,000 distinct CDR3 sequences; 12% to 15% were observed only once. The ten largest clones take up 10% to 13% of the sample.

Study-level results and caveats: A model built on a 13 V-J signature distinguished ophthalmopathy from stable hyperthyroidism, reaching 87.88% sensitivity and 81.08% specificity in cross-validation and 80%/75% in testing. Most expanded thyroid clonotypes (frequency above 0.001) were also detected in blood, a finding suggesting that blood repertoires may reflect thyroid immune responses. During validation, the model predicted progression to ophthalmopathy a median of about 6.5 months ahead of onset, with approximately 71% sensitivity and 72.22% specificity. No statistical method was used to set the sample size in advance, and investigators knew the group allocation.

Sequencing input: blood. This clonotype originated in a woman between 18 and 30 years old with Graves' hyperthyroidism.

DNA sequence: TGTGCCAGCGGACAAACCGGGGAGCTGTTTTTT. Protein translation: CASGQTGELFF. The chain is encoded by TRBV12-3 or TRBV12-4 joined to TRBJ2-2; TRBD1 might be the D gene, on 5 matching bases. The V and J ends are trimmed by 8 bases and 5 bases, leaving 6 bases between them. The CDR3 spans 11 residues, from the cysteine through the phenylalanine. This entry keeps only the CDR3 DNA: 33 bases, framed from base 1.